Listed below are T cell receptor beta chains from one sample, sequenced in a study of blood T cell repertoires in COVID-19. Measured with immunoSEQ multiplex PCR; TCRdb has only the in-frame clones, and not every one. The repertoire consists of roughly 340,000 clones, with 85% to 90% occurring once and the leading ten covering around 6%. Sample: peripheral blood. Receptors were obtained from a woman between 45 and 60 years old with COVID-19, enrolled during active disease. CDR3s include the opening cysteine and the closing phenylalanine or tryptophan. The D gene is left open where the match is weak. Size tells how often a clone was seen (once, few, many) or the class of an expanded clone, and some rows leave it out.

d_gene | j_gene | v_gene | abundance | CDR3aa | CDR3nt
NA | TRBJ1-1 | TRBV28 | NA | CASSSPGQGRTEAFF | TGTGCCAGCAGTTCCCCGGGGCAGGGGAGAACTGAAGCTTTCTTT
TRBD1 | TRBJ2-3 | TRBV15 | NA | CATSRVRDSWHTQYF | TGTGCCACCAGCAGAGTTCGGGACAGCTGGCATACGCAGTATTTT
TRBD1 | TRBJ1-2 | TRBV7-2 | NA | CASSPLDRYGYTF | TGTGCCAGCAGCCCATTGGACAGGTACGGCTACACCTTC
TRBD1 | TRBJ2-5 | TRBV11-2 | NA | CASSRQGGLETQYF | TGTGCCAGCAGTCGACAGGGCGGTTTGGAGACCCAGTACTTC
NA | TRBJ2-1 | TRBV5-1 | NA | CASARVAGADNEQFF | TGCGCCAGCGCCAGGGTGGCAGGGGCTGACAATGAGCAGTTCTTC
TRBD2 | TRBJ2-1 | TRBV11-3 | NA | CASSPGLAYNEQFF | TGTGCCAGCAGCCCGGGACTAGCGTACAATGAGCAGTTCTTC
NA | TRBJ2-7 | TRBV6-5 | NA | CASNPPGAYEQYF | TGTGCCAGCAACCCTCCGGGGGCCTACGAGCAGTACTTC
TRBD2 | TRBJ2-7 | TRBV19 | NA | CASSVRSGRADREQYF | TGTGCCAGTTCCGTTCGAAGCGGGAGGGCCGATCGGGAGCAGTACTTC
TRBD1 | TRBJ2-2 | TRBV11-1 | NA | CASSATGANTGELFF | TGTGCCAGCAGCGCCACAGGGGCGAACACCGGGGAGCTGTTTTTT
TRBD2 | TRBJ2-1 | TRBV24-1 | NA | CATSDWRGGSYNEQFF | TGTGCCACCAGTGATTGGCGGGGGGGGTCCTACAATGAGCAGTTCTTC
NA | TRBJ2-5 | TRBV19 | NA | CASSKREVQETQYF | TGTGCCAGTAGTAAGAGAGAGGTACAAGAGACCCAGTACTTC
TRBD2 | TRBJ2-5 | TRBV30 | NA | CAWSAMGGETQYF | TGTGCCTGGAGCGCGATGGGGGGGGAGACCCAGTACTTC
TRBD2 | TRBJ2-7 | TRBV7-9 | once | CATEPFTSGTWQYF | TGTGCCACCGAGCCTTTTACTAGCGGTACATGGCAGTACTTC
NA | TRBJ2-7 | TRBV9 | NA | CASSVGSLKTAEQYF | TGTGCCAGCAGCGTAGGGAGCTTGAAAACTGCCGAGCAGTACTTC
NA | TRBJ1-3 | TRBV30 | NA | CAWNTGLSGNTIYF | TGTGCCTGGAATACAGGCCTCTCTGGAAACACCATATATTTT
TRBD1 | TRBJ2-5 | TRBV27 | NA | CASSWTGGETQYF | TGTGCCAGCAGTTGGACAGGGGGGGAGACCCAGTACTTC
TRBD2 | TRBJ2-1 | TRBV19 | NA | CASNGRVVNEQFF | TGTGCCAGTAACGGGAGGGTGGTGAATGAGCAGTTCTTC
TRBD1 | TRBJ1-1 | TRBV19 | NA | CASSIGARGTEAFF | TGTGCCAGTAGTATAGGTGCCAGGGGGACTGAAGCTTTCTTT
TRBD2 | TRBJ2-7 | TRBV7-3 | NA | CASSATSGLSSYEQYF | TGTGCCAGCAGCGCGACTAGCGGGCTTAGCTCCTACGAGCAGTACTTC
NA | TRBJ2-2 | TRBV24-1 | many | CATSEGAGAGELFF | TGTGCCACCAGTGAGGGAGCGGGTGCCGGGGAGCTGTTTTTT
TRBD2 | TRBJ2-7 | TRBV24-1 | NA | CATSGSDSGRFYEQYF | TGTGCCACCAGTGGTTCCGACAGCGGGAGATTTTACGAGCAGTACTTC
NA | TRBJ2-1 | TRBV9 | NA | CASSPAGISIYNEQFF | TGTGCCAGCAGTCCTGCCGGGATTTCCATTTACAATGAGCAGTTCTTC
NA | TRBJ2-1 | TRBV19 | NA | CASSIVGVAEHNEQFF | TGTGCCAGTAGTATAGTCGGGGTAGCGGAGCACAATGAGCAGTTCTTC
TRBD1 | TRBJ2-5 | TRBV30 | NA | CAWIPGQGKETQYF | TGTGCCTGGATACCGGGACAGGGGAAGGAGACCCAGTACTTC
NA | TRBJ1-1 | TRBV30 | NA | CAWSVQESPTAFF | TGTGCCTGGAGTGTACAGGAGTCCCCAACGGCTTTCTTT
TRBD1 | TRBJ1-5 | TRBV19 | NA | CASNYGQGPKPQHF | TGTGCCAGTAACTATGGACAGGGCCCTAAGCCCCAGCATTTT
TRBD1 | TRBJ1-1 | TRBV18 | NA | CASSPLGQARAEAFF | TGTGCCAGCTCACCACTCGGACAGGCACGGGCTGAAGCTTTCTTT
TRBD1 | TRBJ1-6 | TRBV5-1 | NA | CASSPGQDASPLHF | TGCGCCAGCAGCCCCGGACAGGATGCTTCACCCCTCCACTTT